Listed below are T cell receptor beta chains from one sample, sequenced in a study of shared clonotypes between healthy human individuals. Repertoires were generated with immunoSEQ multiplex PCR, while TCRdb's copy carries only in-frame clones and drops some. This repertoire shows some 2.3 million clones, approximately 93% found once; its top ten account for about 0.37%. The sample consisted of naive CD4+ T cells from PBMCs. Every receptor here comes from a man aged 18-30 years in good health. Some clones in this sample may be carry-over from other donors' samples. CDR3s include the opening cysteine and the closing phenylalanine or tryptophan. The D gene is left open where the match is weak. Size values are once, few and many counts, or a class for expanded clones, and some rows have none.

j_call	v_call	d_call	clone_size	cdr3_aa	cdr3_nt
TRBJ1-2	TRBV29-1	NA	NA	CSVERGRGDGYTF	TGCAGCGTTGAAAGGGGCAGGGGTGACGGCTACACCTTC
TRBJ1-4	TRBV5-1	TRBD1	NA	CASSKDRGQTNEKLFF	TGCGCCAGCAGCAAGGACAGGGGGCAGACTAATGAAAAACTGTTTTTT
TRBJ2-6	TRBV7-9	NA	NA	CASSLAGSGANVLTF	TGTGCCAGCAGCTTAGCCGGCTCTGGGGCCAACGTCCTGACTTTC
TRBJ2-1	TRBV7-6	NA	NA	CASSTRQGYEQFF	TGTGCCAGCAGCACTCGGCAGGGCTATGAGCAGTTCTTC
TRBJ1-4	TRBV18	NA	once	CASSPRGRPEKLFF	TGTGCCAGCTCACCTCGAGGGAGACCTGAAAAACTGTTTTTT
TRBJ1-1	TRBV29-1	NA	NA	CSAGGSLVEAFF	TGCAGCGCCGGTGGCAGCCTAGTTGAAGCTTTCTTT
TRBJ2-1	TRBV6-4	TRBD1	NA	CASSDEGQTKAFF	TGTGCCAGCAGTGACGAGGGACAGACGAAGGCGTTCTTC
TRBJ2-2	TRBV19	TRBD1	NA	CASSIRTGRTGELFF	TGTGCCAGTAGTATCCGGACAGGGAGGACCGGGGAGCTGTTTTTT
TRBJ2-7	TRBV10-3	TRBD1	NA	CAITSGTGTYEQYF	TGTGCCATCACCTCCGGGACAGGGACCTACGAGCAGTACTTC
TRBJ1-4	TRBV7-2	NA	NA	CASSFRRGEATNEKLFF	TGTGCCAGCAGCTTTCGGAGGGGGGAAGCAACTAATGAAAAACTGTTTTTT
TRBJ1-3	TRBV28	NA	NA	CASSRADGHAGNTIYF	TGTGCCAGCAGCAGGGCGGACGGGCACGCTGGAAACACCATATATTTT
TRBJ2-3	TRBV15	NA	NA	CATSSGLSTDTQYF	TGTGCCACCAGCAGTGGCCTGAGCACAGATACGCAGTATTTT
TRBJ1-1	TRBV5-1	NA	few	CASKLNTEAFF	TGCGCCAGCAAATTGAACACTGAAGCTTTCTTT
TRBJ2-2	TRBV12-5	NA	NA	CASGLSKSNTGELFF	TGTGCTAGTGGTTTGTCTAAGTCGAACACCGGGGAGCTGTTTTTT
TRBJ2-1	TRBV9	NA	NA	CASSVNQYNEQFF	TGTGCCAGCAGCGTTAACCAGTACAATGAGCAGTTCTTC
TRBJ2-4	TRBV5-6	TRBD1	once	CASSSTGTGDIQYF	TGTGCCAGCAGCTCAACCGGGACAGGCGACATTCAGTACTTC
TRBJ2-6	TRBV18	NA	NA	CASSRPGTVSSGANVLTF	TGTGCCAGCTCACGTCCCGGGACGGTATCCTCTGGGGCCAACGTCCTGACTTTC
TRBJ2-5	TRBV7-3	NA	NA	CASSKTVQETQYF	TGTGCCAGCAGCAAGACAGTACAAGAGACCCAGTACTTC
TRBJ2-2	TRBV5-4	NA	NA	CASSLDGSGGGELFF	TGTGCCAGCAGCTTGGACGGGAGTGGAGGCGGGGAGCTGTTTTTT
TRBJ1-3	TRBV27	NA	NA	CASSPPGGNTIYF	TGTGCCAGCAGCCCTCCTGGTGGAAACACCATATATTTT
TRBJ1-3	TRBV9	NA	NA	CASSEFATGITGNTIYF	TGTGCCAGCAGCGAGTTCGCAACAGGGATAACTGGAAACACCATATATTTT
TRBJ2-3	TRBV5-1	NA	NA	CASSQVTDTQYF	TGCGCCAGCTCACAGGTCACAGATACGCAGTATTTT
TRBJ1-2	TRBV2	NA	NA	CASKTDSNYGYTF	TGTGCCAGCAAAACGGACAGCAACTATGGCTACACCTTC
TRBJ1-1	TRBV6-1	NA	NA	CASTDRPTEAFF	TGTGCCAGCACCGACAGACCCACTGAAGCTTTCTTT
TRBJ2-2	TRBV5-1	TRBD2	NA	CASSLSAGGNTGELFF	TGCGCCAGCAGCTTGTCTGCGGGAGGTAACACCGGGGAGCTGTTTTTT
TRBJ2-3	TRBV25-1	NA	NA	CASSVPTSADTQYF	TGTGCCAGCAGTGTCCCCACCAGCGCAGATACGCAGTATTTT
TRBJ2-6	TRBV30	NA	NA	CAWSVGWRTSGANVLTF	TGTGCCTGGAGTGTAGGTTGGCGGACCTCTGGGGCCAACGTCCTGACTTTC
TRBJ2-3	TRBV11-3	NA	NA	CASSPRLADTQYF	TGTGCCAGCAGCCCAAGACTGGCAGATACGCAGTATTTT
TRBJ2-1	TRBV5-1	NA	NA	CASNPVTGNEQFF	TGCGCCAGCAACCCGGTTACGGGCAATGAGCAGTTCTTC
TRBJ2-7	TRBV29-1	TRBD1	NA	CSASGQGGPEQYF	TGCAGCGCATCCGGACAGGGGGGACCCGAGCAGTACTTC
TRBJ1-2	TRBV7-9	TRBD1	NA	CASSLAGTGNYGYTF	TGTGCCAGCAGCTTAGCCGGGACAGGGAACTATGGCTACACCTTC
TRBJ1-5	TRBV6-1	TRBD1	NA	CASSGGTGGRSNQPQHF	TGTGCCAGCAGTGGGGGGACAGGGGGCCGTAGCAATCAGCCCCAGCATTTT
TRBJ2-7	TRBV14	TRBD2	NA	CASSQASGRFLGEQYF	TGTGCCAGCAGCCAAGCTAGCGGGAGGTTCTTAGGCGAGCAGTACTTC
TRBJ2-1	TRBV18	NA	NA	CASSPVLTSWGNEQFF	TGTGCCAGCTCTCCCGTCCTGACTAGTTGGGGCAATGAGCAGTTCTTC
TRBJ2-7	TRBV29-1	TRBD2	NA	CSVLAGGDEQYF	TGCAGCGTTTTAGCGGGAGGCGACGAGCAGTACTTC
TRBJ1-2	TRBV29-1	NA	NA	CSARTGTGNHGYTF	TGCAGCGCCCGAACGGGAACAGGGAACCATGGCTACACCTTC
TRBJ1-1	TRBV5-1	TRBD1	NA	CASRFIYRGRGTEAFF	TGCGCCAGCAGATTTATTTACAGGGGGAGGGGCACTGAAGCTTTCTTT